One sample yielded the 27 T cell receptor beta chains listed below, sequenced in a study of blood T cell repertoires in COVID-19. Produced via immunoSEQ multiplex PCR; TCRdb's table is partial and in-frame only. This table holds 150,000 to 200,000 clones, about 81% found once. Specimen: peripheral blood. These TCRs come from a woman in her 70s with acute or convalescent COVID-19.

This chain joins TRBV7-2 and TRBJ1-6; TRBD1 might be the D (6 bases). Germline lookup yields CDR1 SGHTA and CDR2 FQGNSA. The CDR3 contains 14 residues. The V gene lost 3 bases and the J gene lost 10 bases, with 13 bases spanning the gap. In nucleotides, the CDR3 is TGTGCCAGCAGCTTCACAGGGATGGGATCACCCCTCCACTTT. Translated, it gives CASSFTGMGSPLHF.

The chain has TRBV9 and TRBJ2-2, with D perhaps matching TRBD1 (5 bases). CDR1 is SGDLS and CDR2 is YYNGEE in the germline V gene. The CDR3 has 16 residues. V was clipped by 0 bases and J by 0 bases, with 9 bases between them. CDR3 in DNA: TGTGCCAGCAGCGTAGGACAGAAGACGAACACCGGGGAGCTGTTTTTT. Protein sequence: CASSVGQKTNTGELFF.

At least ten counts were recorded for this clone. J is TRBJ2-2 and V is TRBV9; D perhaps matches TRBD2 (6 bases). The V end was cut by 2 bases, the J end by 6 bases, with 11 bases between. The CDR3 covers 14 residues. CDR1 is SGDLS, CDR2 YYNGEE, per germline. The DNA for the CDR3 is TGTGCCAGCAGCGTGGGACTTGGGCCCGGGGAGCTGTTTTTT. Its protein is CASSVGLGPGELFF.

The chain uses TRBV19 and TRBJ2-7, with 11 bases aligning to TRBD2. The ends lost 5 bases at V and 3 bases at J; junction bases unmatched: 6. Germline loops: CDR1 LNHDA, CDR2 SQIVND (reference sequence). This CDR3 has 15 amino acids. CDR3 amino acids: CASSLGTSGDYEQYF. The CDR3 DNA follows: TGTGCCAGTAGTCTAGGGACTAGCGGAGACTACGAGCAGTACTTC.

The gene calls are TRBV5-4 and TRBJ2-2; possible D gene TRBD1, 5 bases. V was trimmed by 0 bases and J by 6 bases, leaving 9 bases between them. CDR1 and CDR2 (germline): SGHNT, YYREEE (reference sequence). This CDR3 contains 14 residues. The CDR3 region has the DNA TGTGCCAGCAGCTTGGAAAGGGGCGCCGGGGAGCTGTTTTTT. It specifies CASSLERGAGELFF.

The chain employs TRBV30 and TRBJ1-6, with a weak D call TRBD1 (6 bases). The germline V and J ends were trimmed by 6 bases and 4 bases, with 10 bases remaining between them. Per the germline V gene, CDR1 is GTSNPN and CDR2 is SVGIG (reference sequence). The CDR3 consists of 13 residues. The CDR3 DNA follows: TGTGCCTGTTTGGACAGATATAATTCACCCCTCCACTTT. This translates into CACLDRYNSPLHF.

The CDR3: CASSEGVSTDTQYF. CDR3 nucleotide sequence: TGTGCCAGCAGTGAAGGCGTTAGCACAGATACGCAGTATTTT. The chain couples TRBV2 to TRBJ2-3; D unclear. CDR1 SNHLY and CDR2 FYNNEI come from the germline V gene. V lost 1 base, J lost 0 bases, and 5 bases lay in between. The CDR3 loop spans 14 amino acids.

This clone was found once. V usage is TRBV7-2 and J usage is TRBJ2-2; 7 bases align to TRBD2. Germline V gene sequence: CDR1 SGHTA, CDR2 FQGNSA. The V segment lost 7 bases and the J segment 2 bases; nucleotides outside the gene matches: 4. CDR3 length: 14 residues. This CDR3 is CASTPGLNTGELFF. The CDR3 DNA reads as TGTGCCAGCACCCCGGGACTAAACACCGGGGAGCTGTTTTTT.

The rearrangement links TRBV5-1 to TRBJ2-7; TRBD2 matches at 10 bases. The V gene's germline CDR1 is SGHRS and CDR2 YFSETQ. This CDR3 is built from 18 residues. With 0 bases clipped from V and 5 bases from J, the junction kept 14 bases outside the gene matches. In nucleotides, the CDR3 is TGCGCCAGCAGCTTGGGCTACCGGGCTAGCGGGAGTCTCCACGAGCAGTACTTC. Its translation is CASSLGYRASGSLHEQYF.

J is TRBJ1-1 and V is TRBV13; D uncertain. Trimming removed 5 bases from V and 1 base from J, with 8 bases in between. This CDR3 contains 13 residues. Germline V gene lookup returns CDR1 PRHDT and CDR2 FYEKMQ (reference sequence). The CDR3, as DNA: TGTGCCAGCAGCCTCGCTAAGAACACTGAAGCTTTCTTT. This sequence encodes CASSLAKNTEAFF.

The chain recombines TRBV6-2 or TRBV6-3 with TRBJ2-3; 14 bases agree with TRBD2. The germline V gene encodes CDR1 MNHEY and CDR2 SVGEGT. The junction had 2 bases not matched to a gene; V was cut back by 2 bases and J by 1 base. There are 17 residues in the CDR3. The CDR3 region has the DNA TGTGCCAGCAGTTACCGGGGACTAGCGGGGGGCACAGATACGCAGTATTTT. Its translation is CASSYRGLAGGTDTQYF.

This chain joins TRBV28 and TRBJ2-2, with 11 nucleotides matching TRBD1. The CDR3 totals 16 residues. The junction had 3 bases not matched to a gene; V was cut back by 6 bases and J by 0 bases. The V gene's germline CDR1 is MDHEN and CDR2 SYDVKM. This chain's CDR3 is CASSWTGGSNTGELFF. The CDR3, as DNA: TGTGCCAGCAGCTGGACAGGGGGCTCGAACACCGGGGAGCTGTTTTTT.

The chain has TRBV19 and TRBJ1-3; perhaps TRBD1 as D (5 bases). CDR3 length equals 16 residues. Trimming pared 10 bases from V and 0 bases from J, leaving 19 bases between. Germline V gene data show CDR1 as LNHDA and CDR2 as SQIVND (reference sequence). CDR3 bases: TGTGCCACCCGAAGGACACCTTCAATCTCTGGAAACACCATATATTTT. Translating gives CATRRTPSISGNTIYF.

Worth noting for this clone: Other DNA sequences in the same sample also yield this CDR3. The gene calls are TRBV5-8 and TRBJ1-1, with D maybe TRBD1 (6 bases). Deletions cut 5 bases from V and 5 bases from J, with 13 bases between. CDR1 is SGHTS and CDR2 is YDEGEE in the germline V gene. The CDR3 totals 13 residues. The CDR3 reads CASRQKGGTEAFF. The CDR3 nucleotides are TGTGCCAGCAGACAAAAGGGGGGGACTGAAGCTTTCTTT.

This clone was recorded once. The rearrangement links TRBV3-1 (or the pseudogene TRBV3-2) to TRBJ2-7; maybe TRBD2 (5 bases). V lost 0 bases and J lost 6, with 15 bases in between. CDR3 length equals 15 residues. Per germline, CDR1 LGHDT and CDR2 YNNKEL (reference sequence). CDR3 nucleotide sequence: TGTGCCAGCAGCCAAGATGTGGCCGTCGCGGGCGAGCAGTACTTC. Its protein product is CASSQDVAVAGEQYF.

This chain links TRBV19 with TRBJ1-4, with 9 bases matching TRBD1. Losses at the gene ends were 4 bases for V and 3 bases for J; bases not matched to a gene: 6. Germline loops: CDR1 LNHDA, CDR2 SQIVND (reference sequence). The CDR3 contains 16 residues. The DNA of the CDR3 is TGTGCCAGTAGTAGGGGCCGGGACAGGGCTAATGAAAAACTGTTTTTT. It translates to CASSRGRDRANEKLFF.

The chain couples TRBV6-2 or TRBV6-3 to TRBJ1-5, with a weak D call TRBD1 (6 bases). CDR1 and CDR2 from the germline V gene are MNHEY and SVGEGT. V lost 4 bases, J lost 1 base, and 11 bases lay in between. The CDR3 is 15 residues long. The CDR3 bases are TGTGCCAGCAGTTCCGACAGGACCAGCAATCAGCCCCAGCATTTT. The encoded protein is CASSSDRTSNQPQHF.

The gene calls are TRBV27 and TRBJ2-2; TRBD2 matches at 7 bases. This CDR3 region has 15 residues. Germline CDR1 MNHEY, CDR2 SMNVEV (reference sequence). J lost 6 bases, V lost 0 bases, and 4 bases had no gene match. The CDR3 DNA follows: TGTGCCAGCAGTTTATCGATGGGGGGGGCCGGGGAGCTGTTTTTT. Translation gives CASSLSMGGAGELFF.

The chain is built from TRBV19 and TRBJ1-2, with 7 bases lining up with TRBD1. V dropped 10 bases and J dropped 4; count of bases not matched to a gene: 9. CDR3 length equals 13 residues. Germline CDR1 is LNHDA and CDR2 is SQIVND (reference sequence). In nucleotides, the CDR3 is TGTGCCACCAACAGGGGTAGGGGCTATGGCTACACCTTC. It is translated as CATNRGRGYGYTF. Variable domain in full (rest from reference TRBV19 and TRBJ1-2): DGGITQSPKYLFRKEGQNVTLSCEQNLNHDAMYWYRQDPGQGLRLIYYSQIVNDFQKGDIAEGYSVSREKKESFPLTVTSAQKNPTAFYLCATNRGRGYGYTFGSGTRLTVV.

V is TRBV10-2 and J is TRBJ2-2; TRBD2 matches at 15 bases. CDR1 and CDR2 (germline): WSHSY, SAAADI. The CDR3 consists of 18 residues. Germline trimming cut 3 bases from V and 2 bases from J; bases unmatched to any gene: 4. CDR3 bases: TGCGCCAGCAGTGATCGGACTAGCGGGAGGGAAAACACCGGGGAGCTGTTTTTT. This codes for CASSDRTSGRENTGELFF.

V gene TRBV4-1 combines with J gene TRBJ1-6; the match to TRBD1 covers 8 bases. The V and J ends lost 0 bases and 9 bases, in that order; junction bases with no gene match: 16. The CDR3 extends over 19 amino acids. The germline CDR1 and CDR2 sequences are MGHRA and YSYEKL. CDR3 bases: TGCGCCAGCAGCCAAGATCTGTTTGGGCTAGGACAGGGATCTTCACCCCTCCACTTT. Translation gives CASSQDLFGLGQGSSPLHF.

This chain connects TRBV6-2 or TRBV6-3 to TRBJ2-7, with 8 nucleotides matching TRBD2. This CDR3 spans 15 amino acids. Germline V lookup: CDR1 MNHEY, CDR2 SVGEGT. The V gene end was trimmed by 7 bases and the J gene end by 1 base; junction bases not matched to a gene: 9. CDR3 coding DNA: TGTGCCAGCACCCCCGGGAGGGGACGGTCCTACGAGCAGTACTTC. This sequence encodes CASTPGRGRSYEQYF.

The rearrangement joins TRBV10-1 to TRBJ1-2; D unclear. From germline, CDR1 is WNHNN and CDR2 SYGVQD (reference sequence). The CDR3 is made up of 13 amino acids. V lost 6 bases and J 2 bases, leaving 10 bases between the germline ends. This CDR3 reads CASSLQRNYGYTF. In DNA form, the CDR3 reads TGCGCCAGCAGCCTACAGAGAAACTATGGCTACACCTTC.

V and J are TRBV18 and TRBJ2-1, with 7 bases fitting TRBD1. Trimming removed 3 bases from V and 1 base from J; junction bases left unmatched: 3. Germline values: CDR1 KGHSH, CDR2 LQKENI. The CDR3 runs 15 residues. In DNA, the CDR3 is TGTGCCAGCTCACCCGAGACAGGGTCCTACAATGAGCAGTTCTTC. It specifies CASSPETGSYNEQFF.

Comments on this clone: Other DNA variants within this sample encode the same CDR3. CDR3 DNA sequence: TGTGCCAGCAGCTTCTATAGCAATCAGCCCCAGCATTTT. It codes for CASSFYSNQPQHF. The V and J genes are TRBV7-2 and TRBJ1-5; D ambiguous. Between the trimmed V and J ends, which lost 3 bases and 0 bases, there was a span of 3 bases. Germline CDR1 is SGHTA and CDR2 is FQGNSA. CDR3 length: 13 amino acids.

The genes are TRBV5-1 and TRBJ1-6, with 8 bases matching TRBD1. Germline trimming cut 3 bases from V and 4 bases from J; bases unmatched to any gene: 6. This CDR3 region has 16 residues. CDR1 and CDR2 (germline): SGHRS, YFSETQ. The CDR3 sequence: CASSSHHRGYNSPLHF. In nucleotides, the CDR3 is TGCGCCAGCAGCTCACACCACAGGGGGTATAATTCACCCCTCCACTTT.

V and J are TRBV28 and TRBJ1-5, with 9 nucleotides matching TRBD1. The V segment lost 4 bases and the J segment 3 bases; nucleotides outside the gene matches: 7. Germline V gives CDR1 MDHEN, CDR2 SYDVKM. The CDR3 is made up of 16 amino acids. This CDR3 reads CASSSEGTGHNQPQHF. The CDR3 nucleotides are TGTGCCAGCAGTTCAGAGGGGACAGGGCACAATCAGCCCCAGCATTTT.